The 15 T cell receptor beta chains given below trace back to one sample, sequenced in a study of T cells in localized non-small cell lung cancer. Libraries were prepared by immunoSEQ multiplex PCR; TCRdb keeps only in-frame clonotypes and omits some of them. The sample comprises approximately 83,000 clones, 88% of which are singletons, and around 20% rests with the top ten. The sample consisted of peripheral blood, taken before any cancer treatment. These receptors were taken from a woman aged 40 to 75 with stage I squamous cell lung carcinoma.

Only one count was recorded for this clone. The chain joins TRBV5-4 to TRBJ1-1; TRBD1 agrees at 10 bases. Trimming cost V 3 bases and J 2 bases; bases outside gene matches: 4. CDR1 SGHNT and CDR2 YYREEE come from the germline V gene (reference sequence). This CDR3 region has 15 residues. CDR3 DNA: TGTGCCAGCAGCTCCCGGGACAGGGGAAACACTGAAGCTTTCTTT. Translation gives CASSSRDRGNTEAFF. Drawing the rest from reference TRBV5-4 and TRBJ1-1, the complete variable domain is ETGVTQSPTHLIKTRGQQVTLRCSSQSGHNTVSWYQQALGQGPQFIFQYYREEENGRGNFPPRFSGLQFPNYSSELNVNALELDDSALYLCASSSRDRGNTEAFFGQGTRLTVV.

This clone was detected only once. V is TRBV14 and J is TRBJ1-1; 9 bases match TRBD1. V lost 1 base and J lost 5; bases outside the gene matches: 11. The length of the CDR3 is 17 residues. The germline gives CDR1 SGHDN, CDR2 FVKESK. The CDR3: CASSQVGEQGASTEAFF. CDR3 DNA: TGTGCCAGCAGCCAAGTTGGGGAACAGGGGGCTTCGACTGAAGCTTTCTTT.

V is TRBV2 and J is TRBJ2-5; D might be TRBD1 (5 bases). TRBJ2-7 matches the DNA end more closely, so the J call is doubtful. This CDR3 spans 14 amino acids. Germline V lookup: CDR1 SNHLY, CDR2 FYNNEI. The CDR3 is CASSEQGVRSEQYF. CDR3 bases: TGTGCCAGCAGTGAACAGGGTGTCAGGAGCGAGCAGTACTTC.

The chain couples TRBV6-6 to TRBJ1-2, with 9 bases fitting TRBD1. The CDR3 extends over 13 amino acids. The germline CDR1 and CDR2 sequences are MNHNY and SVGAGI (reference sequence). J was trimmed by 4 bases and V by 5 bases; bases with no gene match: 2. CDR3 sequence (DNA): TGTGCCAGCAGTGGGACAGGGCCCTATGGCTACACCTTC. This sequence encodes CASSGTGPYGYTF.

The chain couples TRBV12-5 to TRBJ2-7; D gene uncertain. V was trimmed by 6 bases and J by 1 base, leaving 7 bases between them. This CDR3 region has 12 residues. Germline V lookup: CDR1 LGHNT, CDR2 FRNRAP. The CDR3 here is CASGLASYEQYF. CDR3 DNA: TGTGCTAGTGGCCTCGCGTCCTACGAGCAGTACTTC.

This chain uses TRBV6-6 with TRBJ1-1; no definite D call. CDR1 is MNHNY and CDR2 is SVGAGI in the germline V gene (reference sequence). The CDR3 is 14 amino acids. Trimming left V 2 bases short and J 1 base short, with 8 bases between. The CDR3 coding sequence is TGTGCCAGCAGTTACGCAGGTCAGAACACTGAAGCTTTCTTT. Translation gives CASSYAGQNTEAFF.

The rearrangement links TRBV30 to TRBJ1-2, with 7 bases aligning to TRBD1. The length of the CDR3 is 13 residues. Germline V gene data show CDR1 as GTSNPN and CDR2 as SVGIG (reference sequence). The V gene end was trimmed by 4 bases and the J gene end by 8 bases; junction bases not matched to a gene: 10. The CDR3 region is CAWTIKGADGYTF. CDR3 DNA sequence: TGTGCCTGGACTATAAAGGGGGCAGACGGCTACACCTTC. The entire variable domain, with the rest obtained from reference TRBV30 and TRBJ1-2, is as follows: SQTIHQWPATLVQPVGSPLSLECTVEGTSNPNLYWYRQAAGRGLQLLFYSVGIGQISSEVPQNLSASRPQDRQFILSSKKLLLSDSGFYLCAWTIKGADGYTFGSGTRLTVV.

The rearrangement uses TRBV2 and TRBJ1-2; D uncertain. V lost 0 bases and J 8 bases, leaving 13 bases between the germline ends. Germline CDR1 SNHLY, CDR2 FYNNEI. The CDR3 has 14 residues. The CDR3 DNA reads TGTGCCAGCAGTGAAGCGTTCGGCCCCGGAGGCTACACCTTC. Translation gives CASSEAFGPGGYTF.

The V call is TRBV14, the J call TRBJ1-5; 7 nucleotides match TRBD1. Trimming cost V 0 bases and J 0 bases; bases outside gene matches: 5. The germline V gene has CDR1 SGHDN and CDR2 FVKESK. The CDR3 length is 17 residues. CDR3 residues: CASSQEGTVYSNQPQHF. CDR3 DNA sequence: TGTGCCAGCAGCCAAGAGGGGACAGTTTATAGCAATCAGCCCCAGCATTTT.

This sequence joins TRBV5-1 and TRBJ2-5, with D perhaps given as TRBD1 or TRBD2 (5 bases each). The CDR3 consists of 14 residues. CDR1 SGHRS and CDR2 YFSETQ come from the germline V gene. The V and J ends lost 4 bases and 7 bases respectively, with 17 bases between them. CDR3 in DNA: TGCGCCAGCAGCCTTGGCCAGGAGAGGGGGACCCAGTACTTC. Its protein product is CASSLGQERGTQYF.

J is TRBJ1-6 and V is TRBV2, with TRBD1 matching over 7 bases. The CDR3 loop spans 14 amino acids. CDR1 and CDR2 (germline): SNHLY, FYNNEI. V dropped 8 bases and J dropped 5; count of bases not matched to a gene: 6. The CDR3 loop reads CASGSTGNNSPLHF. CDR3 coding DNA: TGTGCCAGCGGATCGACAGGGAATAATTCACCCCTCCACTTT.

V gene TRBV7-2 combines with J gene TRBJ1-2; 10 nucleotides match TRBD1. This CDR3 has 16 residues. Trimming cost V 5 bases and J 4 bases; bases outside gene matches: 10. Germline V gene lookup returns CDR1 SGHTA and CDR2 FQGNSA. CDR3 sequence reads: CASSLGDRGAVYGYTF. CDR3 in DNA: TGTGCCAGCAGCCTGGGGGACAGGGGTGCGGTCTATGGCTACACCTTC.

The rearrangement uses TRBV4-2 and TRBJ2-3, with 10 bases matching TRBD2. The ends lost 2 bases at V and 1 base at J; junction bases unmatched: 3. Looked up from germline, CDR1 is LGHNA and CDR2 is YNFKEQ. The CDR3 runs to 16 residues. This chain's CDR3 is CASSQQAGGRTDTQYF. The CDR3 bases are TGTGCCAGCAGCCAACAAGCGGGGGGGCGCACAGATACGCAGTATTTT.

The chain links TRBV11-2 to TRBJ2-1; 8 nucleotides match TRBD2. The CDR3 has 15 residues. V lost 4 bases to trimming and J lost 8 bases; unmatched junction nucleotides: 10. Per the germline V gene, CDR1 is SGHAT and CDR2 is FQNNGV. The CDR3 here is CASSSPGLGRDEQFF. The CDR3 DNA reads as TGTGCCAGCAGCTCACCGGGACTAGGGCGCGATGAGCAGTTCTTC.

The chain has TRBV30 and TRBJ1-2, with D unresolved. Per germline, CDR1 GTSNPN and CDR2 SVGIG (reference sequence). V lost 1 base and J lost 5, with 5 bases in between. The CDR3 totals 11 residues. CDR3 nucleotides: TGTGCCTGGAGTGAGGGATATGGCTACACCTTC. Translation: CAWSEGYGYTF.